The TCR beta chain described here comes from a study of lung T cells in sarcoidosis with Löfgren's syndrome. The table lists this clonotype with many counts. Its antigen is undetermined. A single record per CDR3 protein comes from TCRdb applying MiXCR to the reads. The table has about 63,000 distinct CDR3 sequences, over 20% seen once. The CDR3 contains 14 residues. V was cut by 3 bases and J by 0 bases, with 9 bases left in between. Per germline, CDR1 SGHDT and CDR2 YYEEEE. Study-wide findings and caveats: TRAV12-1 and TRBV2 were reportedly most expanded in Löfgren's patients. Shared TRAV12-1 and TRBV2 CDR3 motifs were reported across several patients.

This receptor was obtained from a human donor with sarcoidosis (Löfgren's syndrome or another form), or a control subject (not recorded which). Sequencing was performed on CD4+ T cells from PBMCs. The chain has TRBV5-6 and TRBJ1-2; D remains unclear. The DNA for the CDR3 is TGTGCCAGCAGCTCTCCGATTTCTAACTATGGCTACACCTTC. Encoded protein: CASSSPISNYGYTF.